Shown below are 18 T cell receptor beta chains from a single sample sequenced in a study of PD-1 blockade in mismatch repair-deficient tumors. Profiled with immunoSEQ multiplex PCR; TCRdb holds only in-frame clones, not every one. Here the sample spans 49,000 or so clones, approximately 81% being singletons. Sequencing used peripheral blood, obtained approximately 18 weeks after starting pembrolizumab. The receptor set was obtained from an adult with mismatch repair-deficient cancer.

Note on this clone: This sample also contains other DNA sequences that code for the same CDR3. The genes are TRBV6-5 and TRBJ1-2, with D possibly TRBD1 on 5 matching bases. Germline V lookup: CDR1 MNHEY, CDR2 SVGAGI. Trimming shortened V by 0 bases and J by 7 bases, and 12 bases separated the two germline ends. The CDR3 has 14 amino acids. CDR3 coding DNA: TGTGCCAGCAGTTACTCTGGTAGGGGAGGTGGCTACACCTTC. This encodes CASSYSGRGGGYTF.

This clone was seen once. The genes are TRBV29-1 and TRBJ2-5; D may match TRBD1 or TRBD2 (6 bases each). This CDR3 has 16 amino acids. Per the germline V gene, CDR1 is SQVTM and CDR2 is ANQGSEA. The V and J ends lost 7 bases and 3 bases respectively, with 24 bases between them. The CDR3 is CSAVRGGKGEEETQYF. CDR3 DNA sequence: TGCAGCGCCGTTCGTGGTGGGAAGGGGGAGGAAGAGACCCAGTACTTC.

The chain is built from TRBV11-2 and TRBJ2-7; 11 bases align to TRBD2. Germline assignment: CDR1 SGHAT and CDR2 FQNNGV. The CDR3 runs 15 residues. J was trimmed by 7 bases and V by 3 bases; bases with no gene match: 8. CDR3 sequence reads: CASSFTGTSGSEQYF. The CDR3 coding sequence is TGTGCCAGCAGCTTTACCGGGACTAGCGGTTCGGAGCAGTACTTC.

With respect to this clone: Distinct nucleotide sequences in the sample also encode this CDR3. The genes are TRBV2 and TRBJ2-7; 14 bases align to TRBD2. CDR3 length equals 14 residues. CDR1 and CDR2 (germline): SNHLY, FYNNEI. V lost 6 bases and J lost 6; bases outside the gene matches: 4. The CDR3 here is CASRGGTSGGEQYF. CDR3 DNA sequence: TGTGCCAGCAGAGGTGGGACTAGCGGGGGCGAGCAGTACTTC.

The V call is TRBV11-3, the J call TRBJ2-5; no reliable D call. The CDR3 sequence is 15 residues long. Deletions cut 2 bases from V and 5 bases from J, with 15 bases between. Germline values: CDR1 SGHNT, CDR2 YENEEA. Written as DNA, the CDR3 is TGTGCCAGCAGCTTAAGGAGTCAACGGGTGGAGACCCAGTACTTC. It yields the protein CASSLRSQRVETQYF.

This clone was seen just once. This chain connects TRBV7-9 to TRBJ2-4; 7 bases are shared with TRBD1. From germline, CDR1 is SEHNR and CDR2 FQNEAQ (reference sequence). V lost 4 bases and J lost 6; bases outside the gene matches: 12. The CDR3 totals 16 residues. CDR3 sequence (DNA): TGTGCCAGCAGCTCCGAGACAGGGATGGATCGAAACATTCAGTACTTC. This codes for CASSSETGMDRNIQYF.

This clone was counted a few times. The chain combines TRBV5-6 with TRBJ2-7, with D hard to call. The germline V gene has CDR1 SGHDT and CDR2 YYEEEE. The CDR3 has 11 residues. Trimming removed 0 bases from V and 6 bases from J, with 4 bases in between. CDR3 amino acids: CASSLAAEQYF. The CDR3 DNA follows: TGTGCCAGCAGCTTGGCCGCCGAGCAGTACTTC.

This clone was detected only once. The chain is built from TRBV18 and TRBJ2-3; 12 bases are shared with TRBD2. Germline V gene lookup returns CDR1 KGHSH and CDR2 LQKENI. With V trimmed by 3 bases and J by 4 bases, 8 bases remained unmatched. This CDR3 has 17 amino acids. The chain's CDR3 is CASSPPRLAGVPDTQYF. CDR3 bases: TGTGCCAGCTCACCTCCCCGACTAGCGGGAGTCCCAGATACGCAGTATTTT.

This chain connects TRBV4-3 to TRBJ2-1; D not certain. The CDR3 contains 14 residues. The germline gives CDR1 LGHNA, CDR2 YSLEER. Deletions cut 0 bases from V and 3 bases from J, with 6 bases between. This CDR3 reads CASSQDDGYNEQFF. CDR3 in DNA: TGCGCCAGCAGCCAAGATGACGGCTACAATGAGCAGTTCTTC.

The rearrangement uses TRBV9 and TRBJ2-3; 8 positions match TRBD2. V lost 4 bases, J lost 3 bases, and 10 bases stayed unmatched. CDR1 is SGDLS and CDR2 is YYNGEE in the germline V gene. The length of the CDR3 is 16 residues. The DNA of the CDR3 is TGTGCCAGCAGCCCTTCCGGGAGGGGTAAGACAGATACGCAGTATTTT. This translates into CASSPSGRGKTDTQYF.

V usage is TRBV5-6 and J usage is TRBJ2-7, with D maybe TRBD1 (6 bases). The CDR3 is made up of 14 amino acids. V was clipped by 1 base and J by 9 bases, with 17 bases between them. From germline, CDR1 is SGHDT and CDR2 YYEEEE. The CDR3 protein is CASSLPAWGLGQYF. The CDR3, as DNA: TGTGCCAGCAGCTTGCCGGCCTGGGGGCTTGGGCAGTACTTC.

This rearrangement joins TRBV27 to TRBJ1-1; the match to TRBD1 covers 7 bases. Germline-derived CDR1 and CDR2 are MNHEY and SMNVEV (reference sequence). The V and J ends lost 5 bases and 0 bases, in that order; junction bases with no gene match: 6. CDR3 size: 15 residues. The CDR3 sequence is CASSRTRGVNTEAFF. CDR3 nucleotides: TGTGCCAGCAGTAGAACCAGGGGGGTGAACACTGAAGCTTTCTTT.

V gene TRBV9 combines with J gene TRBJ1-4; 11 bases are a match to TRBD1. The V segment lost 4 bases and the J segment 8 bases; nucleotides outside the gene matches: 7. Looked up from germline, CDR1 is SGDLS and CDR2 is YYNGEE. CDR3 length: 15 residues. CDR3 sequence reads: CASSLPGQGGEKLFF. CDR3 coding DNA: TGTGCCAGCAGCCTTCCGGGACAGGGGGGCGAAAAACTGTTTTTT.

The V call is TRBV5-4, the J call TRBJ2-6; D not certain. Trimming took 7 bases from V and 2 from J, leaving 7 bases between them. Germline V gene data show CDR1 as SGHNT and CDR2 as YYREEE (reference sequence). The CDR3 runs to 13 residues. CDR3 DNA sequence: TGTGCCAGCTTTAAGGCTGGGGCCAACGTCCTGACTTTC. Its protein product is CASFKAGANVLTF.

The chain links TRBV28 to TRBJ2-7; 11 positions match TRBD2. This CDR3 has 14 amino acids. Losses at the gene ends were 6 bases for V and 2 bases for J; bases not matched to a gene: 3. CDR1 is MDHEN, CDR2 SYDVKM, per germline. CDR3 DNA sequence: TGTGCCAGCAGCACTAGCGGGGGACCCTACGAGCAGTACTTC. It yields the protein CASSTSGGPYEQYF.

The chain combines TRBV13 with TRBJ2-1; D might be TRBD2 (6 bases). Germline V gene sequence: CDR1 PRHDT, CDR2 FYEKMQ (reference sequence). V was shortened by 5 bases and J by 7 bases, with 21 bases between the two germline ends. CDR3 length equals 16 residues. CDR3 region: CASSPPGGTRVNEQFF. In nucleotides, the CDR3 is TGTGCCAGCAGCCCCCCTGGGGGGACGAGGGTAAATGAGCAGTTCTTC. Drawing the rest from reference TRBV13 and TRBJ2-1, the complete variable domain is AAGVIQSPRHLIKEKRETATLKCYPIPRHDTVYWYQQGPGQDPQFLISFYEKMQSDKGSIPDRFSAQQFSDYHSELNMSSLELGDSALYFCASSPPGGTRVNEQFFGPGTRLTVL.

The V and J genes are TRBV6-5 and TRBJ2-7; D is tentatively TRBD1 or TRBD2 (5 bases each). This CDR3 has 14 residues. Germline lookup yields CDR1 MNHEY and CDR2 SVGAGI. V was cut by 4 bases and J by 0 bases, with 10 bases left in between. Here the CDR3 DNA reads TGTGCCAGCAGTTCGGGACGACACTCCTACGAGCAGTACTTC. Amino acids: CASSSGRHSYEQYF.

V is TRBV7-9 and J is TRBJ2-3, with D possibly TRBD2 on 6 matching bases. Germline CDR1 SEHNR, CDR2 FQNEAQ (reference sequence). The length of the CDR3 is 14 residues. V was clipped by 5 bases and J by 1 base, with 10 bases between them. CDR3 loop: CASSLTGGTDTQYF. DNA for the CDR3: TGTGCCAGCAGCCTAACGGGGGGCACAGATACGCAGTATTTT.